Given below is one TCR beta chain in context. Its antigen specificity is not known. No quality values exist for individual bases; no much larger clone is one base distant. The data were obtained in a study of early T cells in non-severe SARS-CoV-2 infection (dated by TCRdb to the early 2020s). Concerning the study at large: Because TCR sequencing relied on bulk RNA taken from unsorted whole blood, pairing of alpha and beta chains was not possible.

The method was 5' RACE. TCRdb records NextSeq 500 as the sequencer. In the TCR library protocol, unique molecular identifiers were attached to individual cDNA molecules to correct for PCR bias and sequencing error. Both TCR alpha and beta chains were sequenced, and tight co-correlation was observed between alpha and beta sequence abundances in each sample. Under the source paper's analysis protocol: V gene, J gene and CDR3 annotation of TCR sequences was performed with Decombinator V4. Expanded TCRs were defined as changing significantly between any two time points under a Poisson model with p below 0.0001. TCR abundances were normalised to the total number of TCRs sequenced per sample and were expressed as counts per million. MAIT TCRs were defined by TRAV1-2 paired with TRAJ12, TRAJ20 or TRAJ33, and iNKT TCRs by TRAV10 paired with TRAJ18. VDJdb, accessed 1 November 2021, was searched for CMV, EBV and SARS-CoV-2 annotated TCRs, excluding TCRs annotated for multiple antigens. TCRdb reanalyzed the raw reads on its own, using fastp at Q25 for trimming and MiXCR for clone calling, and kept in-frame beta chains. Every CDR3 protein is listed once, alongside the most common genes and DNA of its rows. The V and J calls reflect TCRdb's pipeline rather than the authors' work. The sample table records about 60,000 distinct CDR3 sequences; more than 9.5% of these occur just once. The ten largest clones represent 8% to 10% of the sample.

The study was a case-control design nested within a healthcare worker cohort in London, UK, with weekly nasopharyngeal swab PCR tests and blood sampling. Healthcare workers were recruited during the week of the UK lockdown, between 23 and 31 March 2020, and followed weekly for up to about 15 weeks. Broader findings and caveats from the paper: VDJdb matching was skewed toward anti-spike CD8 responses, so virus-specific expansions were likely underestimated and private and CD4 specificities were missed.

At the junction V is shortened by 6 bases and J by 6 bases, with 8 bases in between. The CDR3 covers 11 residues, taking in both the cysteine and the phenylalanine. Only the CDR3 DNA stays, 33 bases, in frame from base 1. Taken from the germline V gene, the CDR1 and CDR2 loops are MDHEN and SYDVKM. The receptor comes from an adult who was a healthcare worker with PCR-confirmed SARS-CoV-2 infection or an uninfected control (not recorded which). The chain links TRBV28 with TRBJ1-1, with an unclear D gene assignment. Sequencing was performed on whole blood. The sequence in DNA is TGTGCCAGCAGCTTACGGGCTGAAGCTTTCTTT. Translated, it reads CASSLRAEAFF.